Presented here are 20 T cell receptor beta chains from one specimen sequenced in a study of cytomegalovirus exposure and HLA in healthy donors. The PCR ran on 60 Vbeta and 13 Jbeta primers. Only in-frame clones appear in the TCRdb table, and some are missing; sequencing was by immunoSEQ multiplex PCR. The sample records roughly 81,000 clones, about three quarters being singletons. Specimen: PBMCs. These receptors all come from a boy between 10 and 17 years old in good health and CMV-seronegative.

The chain has TRBV29-1 and TRBJ2-5; tentative D call: TRBD2 (6 bases). Germline CDR1 reads SQVTM; CDR2 reads ANQGSEA. The CDR3 covers 12 residues. Trimming removed 7 bases at V and 1 base at J, with 10 bases between. The DNA for the CDR3 is TGCAGCGGGAGGGCCCGCCAAGAGACCCAGTACTTC. This sequence encodes CSGRARQETQYF.

The chain carries TRBV7-3 and TRBJ2-7, with 9 bases fitting TRBD1. Germline CDR1 and CDR2: SGHTA and FQGTGA. With 4 bases clipped from V and 5 bases from J, the junction kept 6 bases outside the gene matches. This CDR3 is built from 14 residues. The CDR3 DNA is TGTGCCAGCAGCTCCGGACAGGGGCCCCACGAGCAGTACTTC. As protein: CASSSGQGPHEQYF.

The V and J genes are TRBV2 and TRBJ2-1, with 9 bases matching TRBD1. CDR3 length: 15 residues. Per the germline V gene, CDR1 is SNHLY and CDR2 is FYNNEI. The ends lost 4 bases at V and 9 bases at J; junction bases unmatched: 10. Written as DNA, the CDR3 is TGTGCCAGCAGTGGTGTGGGGGACAGGGCCGCTGAGCAGTTCTTC. It yields the protein CASSGVGDRAAEQFF.

In this sample, this clone turned up a few times. The rearrangement uses TRBV6-1 and TRBJ2-7, with TRBD2 identical over 12 bases. CDR1 and CDR2 from the germline V gene are MNHNS and SASEGT. V trimming: 6 bases; J trimming: 7 bases; junction bases outside the gene matches: 4. This CDR3 contains 13 residues. CDR3 amino acids: CASRELAGGEQYF. CDR3 DNA: TGTGCCAGCAGAGAGCTAGCGGGAGGGGAGCAGTACTTC.

V and J are TRBV4-1 and TRBJ2-1; TRBD2 agrees at 14 bases. The CDR3 loop spans 18 amino acids. Germline-derived CDR1 and CDR2 are MGHRA and YSYEKL. V trimming: 2 bases; J trimming: 0 bases; junction bases outside the gene matches: 3. CDR3 DNA: TGCGCCAGCAGCCAACTTGGGACTAGCGGGAGCTCCTACAATGAGCAGTTCTTC. Translating gives CASSQLGTSGSSYNEQFF.

The V and J genes are TRBV7-2 and TRBJ1-5; 7 bases fit TRBD1. This CDR3 is built from 16 residues. The germline V gene encodes CDR1 SGHTA and CDR2 FQGNSA. Trimming cost V 4 bases and J 3 bases; bases outside gene matches: 9. The CDR3 here is CASSSSTGTVNQPQHF. CDR3 nucleotide sequence: TGTGCCAGCAGCTCATCGACAGGGACGGTCAATCAGCCCCAGCATTTT.

The CDR3 here is CATLDRSEKLFF. CDR3 bases: TGTGCCACCCTGGACAGGAGTGAAAAACTGTTTTTT. The J gene is TRBJ1-4, the V gene TRBV6-5; TRBD1 matches 7 bases. The CDR3 extends over 12 amino acids. Trimming cost V 10 bases and J 7 bases; bases outside gene matches: 6. Germline-derived CDR1 and CDR2 are MNHEY and SVGAGI.

This clone was seen once. The chain is built from TRBV4-3 and TRBJ1-2, with no clear D. The CDR3 runs to 13 residues. The germline gives CDR1 LGHNA, CDR2 YSLEER. The V end was cut by 3 bases, the J end by 7 bases, with 12 bases between. In nucleotides, the CDR3 is TGCGCCAGCAGCCACGAGGGCCTAGGTGGCTACACCTTC. Protein product: CASSHEGLGGYTF.

The chain is built from TRBV19 and TRBJ2-7, with D possibly being TRBD1 (6 bases). Trimming pared 3 bases from V and 1 base from J, leaving 13 bases between. Germline loops: CDR1 LNHDA, CDR2 SQIVND (reference sequence). The CDR3 is made up of 15 amino acids. The CDR3 DNA sequence: TGTGCCAGTAGTATCGGCACAGGGTTGTCCTACGAGCAGTACTTC. Translated: CASSIGTGLSYEQYF.

The chain uses TRBV7-8 and TRBJ1-1, with D perhaps matching TRBD1 (6 bases). Germline loops: CDR1 SGHVS, CDR2 FQNEAQ. This CDR3 comprises 14 residues. V gave up 5 bases and J gave up 4 bases, with 14 bases separating them. CDR3 protein: CASSRRQVVTEAFF. The CDR3 coding sequence is TGTGCCAGCAGCAGACGACAGGTCGTCACTGAAGCTTTCTTT.

Here the CDR3 DNA reads TGCGCCAGCAGCCAGGGACAGGGCAATCAGCCCCAGCATTTT. Translated: CASSQGQGNQPQHF. The V call is TRBV5-1, the J call TRBJ1-5; 8 positions agree with TRBD1. Trimming took 4 bases from V and 2 from J; bases not matched to a gene: 2. This CDR3 region has 14 residues. Germline V gives CDR1 SGHRS, CDR2 YFSETQ.

The V gene is TRBV2, the J gene TRBJ2-7; 7 positions agree with TRBD1. The CDR3 consists of 13 residues. Germline V gene data show CDR1 as SNHLY and CDR2 as FYNNEI. The ends lost 4 bases at V and 2 bases at J; junction bases unmatched: 2. The chain's CDR3 is CASSGQGTYEQYF. The CDR3 nucleotides read TGTGCCAGCAGTGGACAGGGAACCTACGAGCAGTACTTC.

The V and J genes are TRBV7-3 and TRBJ2-3; D not certain. This CDR3 is built from 13 residues. Per germline, CDR1 SGHTA and CDR2 FQGTGA. Trimming removed 0 bases at V and 6 bases at J, with 7 bases between. DNA for the CDR3: TGTGCCAGCAGCTTAACGTTCGGTGATACGCAGTATTTT. The encoded protein is CASSLTFGDTQYF.

The chain employs TRBV11-2 and TRBJ2-1; D is perhaps TRBD2 (6 bases). Looked up from germline, CDR1 is SGHAT and CDR2 is FQNNGV. V shed 7 bases and J shed 5 bases, with 18 bases lying between them. This CDR3 comprises 15 residues. In nucleotides, the CDR3 is TGTGCCAGCACCCCGGGAGTGGAGGCCCACAATGAGCAGTTCTTC. As protein: CASTPGVEAHNEQFF. Looking up the rest from reference TRBV11-2 and TRBJ2-1 gives the full variable domain: EAGVAQSPRYKIIEKRQSVAFWCNPISGHATLYWYQQILGQGPKLLIQFQNNGVVDDSQLPKDRFSAERLKGVDSTLKIQPAKLEDSAVYLCASTPGVEAHNEQFFGPGTRLTVL.

The chain is built from TRBV27 and TRBJ1-1; the D gene is possibly TRBD1 (5 bases). The CDR3 covers 13 residues. The germline V gene encodes CDR1 MNHEY and CDR2 SMNVEV (reference sequence). V dropped 6 bases and J dropped 1 base, with 9 bases sitting between them. The CDR3 DNA is TGTGCCAGCAGCCGCAGGGAGAACACTGAAGCTTTCTTT. Its translation: CASSRRENTEAFF.

The rearrangement links TRBV7-9 to TRBJ2-1, with TRBD2 matching over 8 bases. The germline gives CDR1 SEHNR, CDR2 FQNEAQ (reference sequence). The CDR3 contains 15 residues. V shed 3 bases, J shed 4 bases, and the junction held 5 bases outside the gene matches. CDR3 coding DNA: TGTGCCAGCAGCTTCGTCCGGGGGGGGTACAATGAGCAGTTCTTC. It is translated as CASSFVRGGYNEQFF.

This clone was counted only a few times. This chain uses TRBV4-1 with TRBJ1-2, with D possibly being TRBD1 (6 bases). Germline lookup yields CDR1 MGHRA and CDR2 YSYEKL. The CDR3 has 15 amino acids. The V end lost 0 bases, the J end lost 3 bases, and 11 bases lay between the germline ends. CDR3 in amino acids: CASSQDPGAYYGYTF. The CDR3 DNA sequence: TGCGCCAGCAGCCAAGATCCAGGGGCCTACTATGGCTACACCTTC.

The chain's CDR3 is CASSYLTSVSIYEQFF. The CDR3 DNA reads TGTGCCAGCAGTTACCTAACTAGCGTTTCCATATATGAGCAGTTCTTC. V and J are TRBV6-5 and TRBJ2-1; 7 bases align to TRBD2. The CDR3 is 16 residues long. Germline V CDR1 and CDR2: MNHEY, SVGAGI. Germline trimming cut 2 bases from V and 8 bases from J; bases unmatched to any gene: 12.

This chain links TRBV28 with TRBJ1-1; D ambiguous. Trimming shortened V by 1 base and J by 1 base, and 10 bases separated the two germline ends. Germline V CDR1 and CDR2: MDHEN, SYDVKM. The CDR3 extends over 15 amino acids. For the CDR3, the DNA is TGTGCCAGCAGTTTATTTGGCGGTCGGAACACTGAAGCTTTCTTT. It specifies CASSLFGGRNTEAFF.

This rearrangement joins TRBV30 to TRBJ1-2, with D perhaps TRBD1 (5 bases). Per the germline V gene, CDR1 is GTSNPN and CDR2 is SVGIG (reference sequence). The CDR3 consists of 14 residues. The V end was cut by 5 bases, the J end by 4 bases, with 17 bases between. CDR3 bases: TGTGCCTGGGCGATGGGGGAGGTAATCTATGGCTACACCTTC. The encoded protein is CAWAMGEVIYGYTF. Full variable domain (rest looked up from reference TRBV30 and TRBJ1-2): SQTIHQWPATLVQPVGSPLSLECTVEGTSNPNLYWYRQAAGRGLQLLFYSVGIGQISSEVPQNLSASRPQDRQFILSSKKLLLSDSGFYLCAWAMGEVIYGYTFGSGTRLTVV.